This T cell receptor beta chain was retrieved from a study of control samples from healthy donors and cancer patients. Germline loops: CDR1 SGDLS, CDR2 YYNGEE. After removal of 2 bases from V and 5 bases from J, the junction contained 7 bases not matched to a gene. The length of the CDR3 is 14 residues. Some clones are missing from TCRdb's copy, which holds only in-frame ones; the method was immunoSEQ multiplex PCR. The table records 200,000 to 250,000 clones, roughly 94% of them present only once. Material for sequencing was blood. The TCR originated in a man between 45 and 60 years old in good health. The chain combines TRBV9 with TRBJ2-7; 7 nucleotides agree with TRBD1. The CDR3 reads CASSVGQEVNEQYF. The CDR3 DNA follows: TGTGCCAGCAGCGTCGGACAGGAGGTAAACGAGCAGTACTTC.